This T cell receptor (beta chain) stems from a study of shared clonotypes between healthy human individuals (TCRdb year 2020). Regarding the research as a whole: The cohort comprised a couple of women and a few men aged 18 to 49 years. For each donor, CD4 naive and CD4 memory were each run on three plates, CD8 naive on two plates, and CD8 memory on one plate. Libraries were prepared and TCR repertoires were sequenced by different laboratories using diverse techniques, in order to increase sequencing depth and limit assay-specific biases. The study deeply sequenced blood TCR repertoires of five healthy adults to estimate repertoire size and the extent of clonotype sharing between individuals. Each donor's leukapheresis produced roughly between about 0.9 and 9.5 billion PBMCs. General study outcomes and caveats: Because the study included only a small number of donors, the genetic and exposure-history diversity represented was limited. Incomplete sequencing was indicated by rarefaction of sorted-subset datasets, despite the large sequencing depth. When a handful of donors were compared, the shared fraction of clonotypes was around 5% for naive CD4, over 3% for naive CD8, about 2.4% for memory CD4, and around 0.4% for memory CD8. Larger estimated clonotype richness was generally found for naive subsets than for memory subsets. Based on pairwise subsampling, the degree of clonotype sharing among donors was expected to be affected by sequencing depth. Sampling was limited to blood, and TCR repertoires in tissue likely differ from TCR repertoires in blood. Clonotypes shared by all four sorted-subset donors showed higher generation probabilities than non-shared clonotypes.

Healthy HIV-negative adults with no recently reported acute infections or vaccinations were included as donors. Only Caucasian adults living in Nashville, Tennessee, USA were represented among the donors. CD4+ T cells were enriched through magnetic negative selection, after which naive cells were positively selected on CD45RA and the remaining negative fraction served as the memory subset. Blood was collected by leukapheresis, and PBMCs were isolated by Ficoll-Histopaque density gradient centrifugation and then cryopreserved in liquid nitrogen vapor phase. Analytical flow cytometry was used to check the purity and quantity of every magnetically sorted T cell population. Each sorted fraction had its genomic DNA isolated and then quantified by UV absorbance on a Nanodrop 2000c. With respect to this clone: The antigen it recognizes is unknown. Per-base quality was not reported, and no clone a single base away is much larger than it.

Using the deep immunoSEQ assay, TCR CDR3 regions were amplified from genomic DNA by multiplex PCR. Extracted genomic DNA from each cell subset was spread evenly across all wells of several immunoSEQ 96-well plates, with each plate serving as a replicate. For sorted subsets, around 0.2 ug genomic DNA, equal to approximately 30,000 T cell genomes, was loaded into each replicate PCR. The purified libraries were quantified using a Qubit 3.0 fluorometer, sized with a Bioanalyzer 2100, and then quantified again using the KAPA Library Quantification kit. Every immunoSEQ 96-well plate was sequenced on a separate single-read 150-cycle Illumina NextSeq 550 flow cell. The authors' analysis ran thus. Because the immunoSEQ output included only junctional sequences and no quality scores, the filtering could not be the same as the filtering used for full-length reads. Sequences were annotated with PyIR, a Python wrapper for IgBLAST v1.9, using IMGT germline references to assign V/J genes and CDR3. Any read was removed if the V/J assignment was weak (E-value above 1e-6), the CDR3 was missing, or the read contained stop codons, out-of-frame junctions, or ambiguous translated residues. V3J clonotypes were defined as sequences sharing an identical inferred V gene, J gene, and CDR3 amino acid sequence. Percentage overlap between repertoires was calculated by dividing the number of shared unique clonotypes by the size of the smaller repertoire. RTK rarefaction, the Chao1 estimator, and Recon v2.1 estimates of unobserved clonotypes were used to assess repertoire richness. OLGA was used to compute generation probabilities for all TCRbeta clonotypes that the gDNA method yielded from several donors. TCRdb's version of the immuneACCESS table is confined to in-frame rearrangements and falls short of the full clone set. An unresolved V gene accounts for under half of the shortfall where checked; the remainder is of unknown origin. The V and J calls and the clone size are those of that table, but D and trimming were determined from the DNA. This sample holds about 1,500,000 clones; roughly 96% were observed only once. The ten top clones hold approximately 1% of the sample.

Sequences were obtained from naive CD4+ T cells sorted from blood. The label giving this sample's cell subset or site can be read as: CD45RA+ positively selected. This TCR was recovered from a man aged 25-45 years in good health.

The DNA sequence is given as TGCGCCAGTCGTAATCAAGCTGTCCGCCCTAGACGAACCTTCACAGATACGCAGTATTTT. Its translation is CASRNQAVRPRRTFTDTQYF. This chain is built from TRBV5-1 and TRBJ2-3, with the identity of the D gene unclear. V and J are truncated by 8 bases and 2 bases respectively, leaving an intervening sequence of 33 bases. From cysteine to phenylalanine, the CDR3 is 20 amino acids long. The kept DNA is CDR3 alone, 60 bases in frame from the first base. From the germline V gene, CDR1 is SGHRS and CDR2 is YFSETQ.